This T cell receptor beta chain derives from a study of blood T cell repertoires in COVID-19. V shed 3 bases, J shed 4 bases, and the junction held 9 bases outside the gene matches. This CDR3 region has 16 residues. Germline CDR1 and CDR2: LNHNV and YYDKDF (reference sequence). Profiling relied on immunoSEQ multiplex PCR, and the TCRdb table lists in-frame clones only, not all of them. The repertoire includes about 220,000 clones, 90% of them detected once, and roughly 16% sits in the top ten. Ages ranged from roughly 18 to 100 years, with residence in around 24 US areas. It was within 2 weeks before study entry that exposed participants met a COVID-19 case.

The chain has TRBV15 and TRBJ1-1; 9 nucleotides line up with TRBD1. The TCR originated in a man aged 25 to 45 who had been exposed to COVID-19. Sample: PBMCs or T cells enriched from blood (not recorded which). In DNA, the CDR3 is TGTGCCACCAGCAGTCCCGGGACAGGGTCCGTCACTGAAGCTTTCTTT. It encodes CATSSPGTGSVTEAFF. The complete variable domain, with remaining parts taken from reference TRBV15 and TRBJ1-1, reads DAMVIQNPRYQVTQFGKPVTLSCSQTLNHNVMYWYQQKSSQAPKLLFHYYDKDFNNEADTPDNFQSRRPNTSFCFLDIRSPGLGDTAMYLCATSSPGTGSVTEAFFGQGTRLTVV.